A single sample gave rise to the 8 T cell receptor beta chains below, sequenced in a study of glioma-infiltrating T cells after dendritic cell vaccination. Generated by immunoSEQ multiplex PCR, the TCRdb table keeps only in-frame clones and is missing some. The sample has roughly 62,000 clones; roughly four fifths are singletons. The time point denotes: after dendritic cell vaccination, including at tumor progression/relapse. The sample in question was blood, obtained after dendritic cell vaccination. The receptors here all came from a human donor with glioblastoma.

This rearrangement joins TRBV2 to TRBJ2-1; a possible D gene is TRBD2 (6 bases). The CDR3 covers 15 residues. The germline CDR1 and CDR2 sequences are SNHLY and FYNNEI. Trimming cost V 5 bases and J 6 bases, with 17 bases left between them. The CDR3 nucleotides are TGTGCCAGCAGTCCCACCCGTCCCGGGGGCAATGAGCAGTTCTTC. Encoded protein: CASSPTRPGGNEQFF.

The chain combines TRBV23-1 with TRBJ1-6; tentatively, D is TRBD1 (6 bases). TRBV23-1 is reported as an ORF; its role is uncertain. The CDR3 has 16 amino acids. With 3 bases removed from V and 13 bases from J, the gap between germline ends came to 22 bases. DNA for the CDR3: TGCGCCAGCAGTCACCCCGGTCTACAGGGAATAGGTCCCCTCCACTTT. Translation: CASSHPGLQGIGPLHF.

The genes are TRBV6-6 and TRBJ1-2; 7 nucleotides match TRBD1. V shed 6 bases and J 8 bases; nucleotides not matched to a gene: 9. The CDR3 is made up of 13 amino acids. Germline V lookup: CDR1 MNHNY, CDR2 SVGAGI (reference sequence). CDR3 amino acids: CASSRGTAQGYTF. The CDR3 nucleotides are TGTGCCAGCAGCCGAGGGACAGCTCAGGGCTACACCTTC.

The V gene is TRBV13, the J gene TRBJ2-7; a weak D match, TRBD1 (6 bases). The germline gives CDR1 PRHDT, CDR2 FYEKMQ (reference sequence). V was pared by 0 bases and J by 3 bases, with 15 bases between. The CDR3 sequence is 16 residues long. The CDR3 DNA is TGTGCCAGCAGCTTAGGATTGACAGGCGTGGGCTACGAGCAGTACTTC. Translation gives CASSLGLTGVGYEQYF.

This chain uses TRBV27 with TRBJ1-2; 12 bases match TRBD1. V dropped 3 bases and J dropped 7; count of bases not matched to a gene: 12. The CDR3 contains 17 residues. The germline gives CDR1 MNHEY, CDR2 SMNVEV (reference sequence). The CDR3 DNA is TGTGCCAGCAGTTTTAGGTGGTATGGGACAGGGGGCTTTGGCTACACCTTC. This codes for CASSFRWYGTGGFGYTF.

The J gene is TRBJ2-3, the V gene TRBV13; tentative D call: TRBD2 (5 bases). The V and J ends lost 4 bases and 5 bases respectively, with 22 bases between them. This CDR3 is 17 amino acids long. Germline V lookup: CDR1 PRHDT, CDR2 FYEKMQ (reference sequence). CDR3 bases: TGTGCCAGCAGCTCAAAAACGGGCCAGCCCGCGGGAGATACGCAGTATTTT. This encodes CASSSKTGQPAGDTQYF.

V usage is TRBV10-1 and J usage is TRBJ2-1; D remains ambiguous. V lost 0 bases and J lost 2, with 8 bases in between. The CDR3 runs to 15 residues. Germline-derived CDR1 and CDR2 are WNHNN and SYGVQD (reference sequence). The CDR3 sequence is CASSESSAPYNEQFF. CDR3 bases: TGCGCCAGCAGTGAGTCGAGCGCTCCCTACAATGAGCAGTTCTTC.

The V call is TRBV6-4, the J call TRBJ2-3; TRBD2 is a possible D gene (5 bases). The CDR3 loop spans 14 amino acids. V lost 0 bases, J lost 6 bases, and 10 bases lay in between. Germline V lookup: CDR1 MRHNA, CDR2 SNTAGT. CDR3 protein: CASSDSGIADTQYF. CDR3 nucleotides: TGTGCCAGCAGTGACTCGGGCATAGCGGATACGCAGTATTTT.